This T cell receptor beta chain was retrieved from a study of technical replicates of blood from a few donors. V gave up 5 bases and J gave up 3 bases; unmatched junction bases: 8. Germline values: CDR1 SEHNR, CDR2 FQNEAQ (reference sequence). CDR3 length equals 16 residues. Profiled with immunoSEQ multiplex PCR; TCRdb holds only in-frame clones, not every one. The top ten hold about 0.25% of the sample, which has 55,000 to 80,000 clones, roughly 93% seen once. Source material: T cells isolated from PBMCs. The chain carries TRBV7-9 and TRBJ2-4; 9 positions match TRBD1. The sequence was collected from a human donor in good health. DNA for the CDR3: TGTGCCAGCAGCAAACGGGACAGGGAGAGCAAAAACATTCAGTACTTC. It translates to CASSKRDRESKNIQYF.